The sequence of this T cell receptor (beta chain) was determined in a study of blood T cell repertoires in COVID-19. At the level of the study: PBMCs, B-cell-depleted T cells, or T cells provided the cDNA or gDNA that made up the material.

V was cut by 3 bases and J by 5 bases, with 16 bases left in between. The CDR3 spans 15 residues. Germline V gene lookup returns CDR1 LGHNA and CDR2 YSLEER. As processed by the authors: Cell counts per sample came from amplifying reference gene primers. Assay used: immunoSEQ multiplex PCR; TCRdb lists only in-frame clones, some missing. V and J calls and clone size follow that table, whereas D and trimming were derived from the DNA. This sample yields 60,000 to 80,000 clones, of which 75% to 90% are seen a single time; roughly 13% belongs to the top ten. There are a few counts of this clone. The chain has TRBV4-3 and TRBJ1-1; a weak D match, TRBD1 (6 bases). The sample consisted of peripheral blood. This clonotype was sampled from a man between 45 and 60 years old with COVID-19, enrolled during active disease. The CDR3 spells CASSQITGLGTEAFF. CDR3 sequence (DNA): TGCGCCAGCAGCCAGATAACAGGGTTGGGAACTGAAGCTTTCTTT.